This T cell receptor (beta chain) was profiled in a study of blood T cell repertoires in COVID-19. The overall study: Sites in the United States, Italy and Spain provided acute and convalescent COVID-19 samples.

This clone was counted between two and nine times. CDR3 length: 16 amino acids. Germline V lookup: CDR1 MNHEY, CDR2 SVGAGI. Trimming took 4 bases from V and 3 from J; bases not matched to a gene: 8. TCRdb's copy holds only in-frame clones and misses some; the assay was immunoSEQ multiplex PCR. The data show about 180,000 clones, more than 65% seen once. Participants, 18 to 89 years old, spanned about 26 US areas. Among Cohort 3 donors, those recovered had two negative PCRs, clearance, or symptom resolution. Sample: PBMCs or T cells enriched from blood (not recorded which). The clonotype was recovered from a man between 45 and 60 years old who had recovered from COVID-19. This chain uses TRBV6-5 with TRBJ2-3, with TRBD1 identical over 9 bases. The CDR3 is CASSLTGTGPTDTQYF. The CDR3 bases are TGTGCCAGCAGTTTAACCGGGACAGGGCCAACAGATACGCAGTATTTT.